This T cell receptor (beta chain) was sequenced in a study of T cells in Graves' hyperthyroidism and ophthalmopathy. The CDR3 regions of TCR beta were amplified from RNA transcripts. HTBI primers were used for first-round RT-PCR of the TCR CDR3. TCRdb reprocessed the multiplex PCR reads via MiXCR and lists one record per CDR3 protein. The data hold about 350,000 distinct CDR3 sequences, with 14% observed a single time. On this clonotype itself: Antigen unknown.

V lost 4 bases and J 1 base, leaving 10 bases between the germline ends. Per germline, CDR1 LNHDA and CDR2 SQIVND (reference sequence). The CDR3 spans 14 residues. Study-wide findings and caveats: Ophthalmopathy, as predicted by the model, came a median about six months after the prediction.

Sequencing was carried out using blood. The chain couples TRBV19 to TRBJ1-1; D might be TRBD1 (5 bases). The TCR originated in a woman younger than 45 with Graves' hyperthyroidism. The CDR3 coding sequence is TGTGCCAGTAGTACCCAGGGCTCGAACACTGAAGCTTTCTTT. Protein: CASSTQGSNTEAFF.